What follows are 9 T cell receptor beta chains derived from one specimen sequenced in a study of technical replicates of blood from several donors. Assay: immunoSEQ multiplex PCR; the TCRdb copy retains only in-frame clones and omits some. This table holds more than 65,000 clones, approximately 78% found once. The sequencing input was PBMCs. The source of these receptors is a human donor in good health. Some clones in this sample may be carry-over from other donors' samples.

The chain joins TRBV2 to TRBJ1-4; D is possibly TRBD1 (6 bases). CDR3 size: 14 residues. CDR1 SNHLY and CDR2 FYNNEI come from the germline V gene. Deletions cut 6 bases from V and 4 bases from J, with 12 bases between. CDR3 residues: CASRHRDINEKLFF. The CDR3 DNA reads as TGTGCCAGCAGGCACCGGGACATTAATGAAAAACTGTTTTTT.

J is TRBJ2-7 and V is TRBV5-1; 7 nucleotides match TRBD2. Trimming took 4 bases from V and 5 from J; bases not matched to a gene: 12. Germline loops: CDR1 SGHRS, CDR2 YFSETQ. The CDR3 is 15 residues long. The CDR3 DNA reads TGCGCCAGCAGCGGGGTGGGGGAGGGCCACAACGAGCAGTACTTC. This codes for CASSGVGEGHNEQYF. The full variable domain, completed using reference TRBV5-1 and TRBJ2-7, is KAGVTQTPRYLIKTRGQQVTLSCSPISGHRSVSWYQQTPGQGLQFLFEYFSETQRNKGNFPGRFSGRQFSNSRSEMNVSTLELGDSALYLCASSGVGEGHNEQYFGPGTRLTVT.

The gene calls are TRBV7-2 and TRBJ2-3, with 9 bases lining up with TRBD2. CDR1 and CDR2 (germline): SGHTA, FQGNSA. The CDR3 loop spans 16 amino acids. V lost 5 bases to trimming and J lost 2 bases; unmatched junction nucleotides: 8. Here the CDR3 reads CASSPKRGENTDTQYF. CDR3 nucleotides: TGTGCCAGCAGCCCAAAGCGGGGGGAAAACACAGATACGCAGTATTTT. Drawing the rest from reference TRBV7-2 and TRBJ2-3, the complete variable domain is GAGVSQSPSNKVTEKGKDVELRCDPISGHTALYWYRQSLGQGLEFLIYFQGNSAPDKSGLPSDRFSAERTGGSVSTLTIQRTQQEDSAVYLCASSPKRGENTDTQYFGPGTRLTVL.

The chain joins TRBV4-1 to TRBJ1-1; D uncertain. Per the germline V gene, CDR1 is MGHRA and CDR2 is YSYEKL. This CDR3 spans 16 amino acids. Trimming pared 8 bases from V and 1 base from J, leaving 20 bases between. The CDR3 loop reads CASSPAATNPNTEAFF. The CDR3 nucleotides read TGCGCCAGCTCACCCGCGGCAACCAACCCGAACACTGAAGCTTTCTTT.

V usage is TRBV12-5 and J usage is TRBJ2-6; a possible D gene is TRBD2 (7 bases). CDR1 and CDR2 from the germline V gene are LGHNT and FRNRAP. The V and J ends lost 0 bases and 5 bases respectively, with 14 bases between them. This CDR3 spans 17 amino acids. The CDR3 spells CASGLVLGGRRANVLTF. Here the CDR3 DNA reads TGTGCTAGTGGTTTGGTACTGGGGGGGCGTAGGGCCAACGTCCTGACTTTC.

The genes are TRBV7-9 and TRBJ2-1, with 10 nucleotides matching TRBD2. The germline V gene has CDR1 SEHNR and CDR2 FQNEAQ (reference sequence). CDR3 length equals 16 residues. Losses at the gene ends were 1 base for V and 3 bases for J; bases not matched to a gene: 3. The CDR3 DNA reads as TGTGCCAGCAGCTTAGAACTAGCGGGATTCTACAATGAGCAGTTCTTC. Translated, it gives CASSLELAGFYNEQFF.

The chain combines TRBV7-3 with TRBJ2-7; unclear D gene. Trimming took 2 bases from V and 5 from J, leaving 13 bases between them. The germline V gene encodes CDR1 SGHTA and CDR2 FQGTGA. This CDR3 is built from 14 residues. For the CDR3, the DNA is TGTGCCAGCAGCTTAGTTCCCGGGTTCAACGAGCAGTACTTC. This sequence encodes CASSLVPGFNEQYF.

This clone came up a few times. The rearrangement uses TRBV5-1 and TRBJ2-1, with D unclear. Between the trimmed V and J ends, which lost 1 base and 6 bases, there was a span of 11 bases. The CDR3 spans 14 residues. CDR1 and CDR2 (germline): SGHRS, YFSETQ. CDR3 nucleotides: TGCGCCAGCAGCTTGCCGTCAGGTAGCAATGAGCAGTTCTTC. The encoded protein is CASSLPSGSNEQFF.

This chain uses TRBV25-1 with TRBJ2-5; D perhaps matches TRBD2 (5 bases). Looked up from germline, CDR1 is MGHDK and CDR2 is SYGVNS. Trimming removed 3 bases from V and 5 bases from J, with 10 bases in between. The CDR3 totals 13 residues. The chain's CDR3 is CASSDGVRETQYF. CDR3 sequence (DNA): TGTGCCAGCAGTGACGGGGTGAGGGAGACCCAGTACTTC.